This T cell receptor beta chain comes out of a study of T cell responses to AZD1222 COVID-19 vaccine. Overall study findings and caveats: Across spike, vaccine-associated CD4 TCRs were found, dominant at 160-218 and 743-854. Clonal diversity was possibly underestimated, and the donors were mostly white British, with more females. Seropositivity was recorded at baseline in only a handful of AZD1222 recipients.

As to this clone: Its target is not known.

With 7 bases clipped from V and 8 bases from J, the junction kept 9 bases outside the gene matches. The CDR3 covers 13 residues. Germline loops: CDR1 SNHLY, CDR2 FYNNEI. Clones were read by immunoSEQ multiplex PCR, and TCRdb kept only the in-frame ones, dropping some. Found here are about 140,000 clones, more than 80% of them singletons; the top ten hold 2.9%. Specimen: peripheral blood, collected on day 0 of AZD1222 vaccination. The sequence came from an adult in good health. This chain joins TRBV2 and TRBJ1-2; 8 bases match TRBD1. The CDR3 loop reads CASKGQGARGYTF. The CDR3, as DNA: TGTGCCAGCAAAGGTCAGGGGGCGCGGGGCTACACCTTC.